The 23 T cell receptor beta chains in this list originate from one sample, sequenced in a study of neurological immune-mediated disorders. One entry per CDR3 protein results from TCRdb running MiXCR on the 5' RACE reads. The sample holds tens of thousands of distinct CDR3 sequences, roughly a tenth seen once. Time point indicated: longitudinal time-point 1 (baseline). Input material: PBMCs. The receptors here all came from a man aged 25-45 years in good health.

The chain recombines TRBV27 with TRBJ2-1; D gene uncertain. Trimming shortened V by 4 bases and J by 0 bases, and 10 bases separated the two germline ends. In germline, CDR1 is MNHEY, CDR2 SMNVEV (reference sequence). This CDR3 has 15 amino acids. CDR3 sequence: CASSYTVNSYNEQFF. The CDR3, as DNA: TGTGCCAGCAGTTATACAGTAAACTCCTACAATGAGCAGTTCTTC.

This clonotype was seen many times. V gene TRBV12-3 or TRBV12-4 combines with J gene TRBJ2-6, with D possibly being TRBD2 (6 bases). This CDR3 spans 15 amino acids. Trimming removed 5 bases from V and 2 bases from J, with 10 bases in between. DNA of the CDR3: TGTGCCAGCAGTCCGGGGGTGACTGGGGCCAACGTCCTGACTTTC. Encoded protein: CASSPGVTGANVLTF.

This clonotype came up many times. This chain connects TRBV20-1 to TRBJ2-1, with D hard to call. CDR3 length equals 10 residues. Germline CDR1 reads DFQATT; CDR2 reads SNEGSKA (reference sequence). V dropped 4 bases and J dropped 7 bases, with 5 bases sitting between them. The CDR3 protein is CSATLNEQFF. The DNA for the CDR3 is TGCAGTGCTACCTTGAATGAGCAGTTCTTC.

This clonotype was observed at least ten times. The chain joins TRBV11-1 to TRBJ2-2; 10 bases agree with TRBD1. J lost 6 bases, V lost 6 bases, and 16 bases had no gene match. Germline V CDR1 and CDR2: SGHAT, FQDESV (reference sequence). The CDR3 is made up of 18 amino acids. The CDR3 DNA follows: TGTGCCAGCAGTTTCTTTGCTTTCGGGACAGGGGTTCCCGGGGAGCTGTTTTTT. Protein product: CASSFFAFGTGVPGELFF. Based on the CDR3 plus reference TRBV11-1 and TRBJ2-2, the full variable domain is EAEVAQSPRYKITEKSQAVAFWCDPISGHATLYWYRQILGQGPELLVQFQDESVVDDSQLPKDRFSAERLKGVDSTLKIQPAELGDSAMYLCASSFFAFGTGVPGELFFGEGSRLTVL.

In its sample, this clonotype was seen many times. The V call is TRBV5-1, the J call TRBJ2-2, with TRBD1 matching 7 bases. From germline, CDR1 is SGHRS and CDR2 YFSETQ. After removal of 4 bases from V and 7 bases from J, the junction contained 7 bases not matched to a gene. CDR3 length equals 14 residues. CDR3 coding DNA: TGCGCCAGCAGCCTGGGACAGAGGAGCGGGGAGCTGTTTTTT. Its translation is CASSLGQRSGELFF.

This clonotype was observed at least ten times. The chain links TRBV10-3 to TRBJ1-5; TRBD1 agrees at 9 bases. From germline, CDR1 is ENHRY and CDR2 SYGVKD. Unmatched junction bases numbered 13, after V lost 0 bases and J lost 7 bases. This CDR3 comprises 18 residues. The CDR3 loop reads CAISESDIPTGGGQPQHF. The CDR3 DNA sequence: TGTGCCATCAGTGAGTCTGATATCCCCACAGGGGGCGGGCAGCCCCAGCATTTT.

This clonotype was detected many times. The chain couples TRBV4-1 to TRBJ2-5; unclear D gene. Germline-derived CDR1 and CDR2 are MGHRA and YSYEKL. CDR3 length: 13 amino acids. Trimming removed 1 base at V and 5 bases at J, with 8 bases between. CDR3 residues: CASSQAWAETQYF. The CDR3 DNA follows: TGCGCCAGCAGCCAAGCGTGGGCGGAGACCCAGTACTTC.

At least ten counts were recorded for this clonotype. V and J are TRBV4-1 and TRBJ2-1, with 15 bases matching TRBD2. The CDR3 sequence is 18 residues long. V was clipped by 0 bases and J by 6 bases; unmatched bases: 6. In germline, CDR1 is MGHRA, CDR2 YSYEKL. The CDR3 DNA is TGCGCCAGCAGCCAAGACCTAGGACTAGCGGGAGGGCCCAATGAGCAGTTCTTC. Its protein is CASSQDLGLAGGPNEQFF.

In the case of this clonotype: A much bigger clone sits one base away, suggesting this may be a read error. The chain couples TRBV29-1 to TRBJ2-5, with a possible D match to TRBD1 (5 bases). Germline V gene sequence: CDR1 SQVTM, CDR2 ANQGSEA. This CDR3 is built from 14 residues. CDR3 DNA: TGCAGCGTTGAACGACAGCCGGCCCGAGAGACCCGGTACTTC. This sequence encodes CSVERQPARETRYF. The full variable domain, in which reference TRBV29-1 and TRBJ2-5 provide the parts outside the CDR3, is SAVISQKPSRDICQRGTSLTIQCQVDSQVTMMFWYRQQPGQSLTLIATANQGSEATYESGFVIDKFPISRPNLTFSTLTVSNMSPEDSSIYLCSVERQPARETRYFGPGTRLLVL.

This clonotype was seen at least ten times. The gene calls are TRBV28 and TRBJ1-2; maybe TRBD1 (6 bases). The CDR3 contains 12 residues. V lost 7 bases to trimming and J lost 2 bases, with 8 bases between them. From germline, CDR1 is MDHEN and CDR2 SYDVKM. DNA of the CDR3: TGTGCCAGCAAAGGGGGGAACTATGGCTACACCTTC. This sequence encodes CASKGGNYGYTF.

Ten or more counts support this clonotype. The J gene is TRBJ1-1, the V gene TRBV6-1; no reliable D call. CDR3 length: 12 amino acids. The V end lost 5 bases, the J end lost 2 bases, and 6 bases lay between the germline ends. Germline CDR1 reads MNHNS; CDR2 reads SASEGT. The CDR3 DNA follows: TGTGCCAGCAGTAACACAAACACTGAAGCTTTCTTT. Encoded protein: CASSNTNTEAFF.

The table lists this clonotype with many counts. V is TRBV28 and J is TRBJ1-1; TRBD1 might be the D (5 bases). Germline assignment: CDR1 MDHEN and CDR2 SYDVKM. The CDR3 loop spans 13 amino acids. V lost 6 bases to trimming and J lost 12 bases, with 20 bases between them. CDR3 coding DNA: TGTGCCAGCAGGATCGGGACCGGCCTTGGAACTTTCTTT. Amino acid sequence: CASRIGTGLGTFF.

For this clonotype: The germline gene is not matched at one end of the junction; a read error may be the cause. The chain links TRBV27 to TRBJ2-1; TRBD1 matches at 12 bases. CDR1 and CDR2 from the germline V gene are MNHEY and SMNVEV (reference sequence). The CDR3 loop spans 14 amino acids. In DNA, the CDR3 is TGTTCCAGCAGTTTAGGGACAGGGGGCAATGAGCAGTTATTC. As protein: CSSSLGTGGNEQLF.

This clonotype appeared many times. V is TRBV12-3 or TRBV12-4 and J is TRBJ2-3, with D perhaps matching TRBD1 (6 bases). The CDR3 consists of 12 residues. Deletions cut 6 bases from V and 5 bases from J, with 9 bases between. Written as DNA, the CDR3 is TGTGCCAGCAGCCGAGGGGGAGATACGCAGTATTTT. It encodes CASSRGGDTQYF.

This clonotype was observed at least ten times. At one boundary the junction diverges from the germline segment, which might be a read error. The chain joins TRBV7-9 to TRBJ2-5, with D perhaps assigned TRBD1 or TRBD2 (5 bases each). Looked up from germline, CDR1 is SEHNR and CDR2 is FQNEAQ (reference sequence). This CDR3 spans 17 amino acids. CDR3 bases: TGTGCCAGCAGCCCCCTGCCCCTAGTGAGGGGAAGAGAGCCCCAGTACTTC. Translation gives CASSPLPLVRGREPQYF.

This clonotype was detected a few times. The chain uses TRBV27 and TRBJ2-1; TRBD2 matches at 8 bases. The CDR3 sequence is 15 residues long. The V gene end was trimmed by 7 bases and the J gene end by 5 bases; junction bases not matched to a gene: 10. Germline lookup yields CDR1 MNHEY and CDR2 SMNVEV (reference sequence). In DNA form, the CDR3 reads TGTGCCAGCACCCAAGTCAGCGGGGGTAACAATGAGCAGTTCTTC. This translates into CASTQVSGGNNEQFF.

At least ten counts were recorded for this clonotype. V usage is TRBV20-1 and J usage is TRBJ2-3; TRBD2 matches 7 bases. V lost 3 bases and J lost 5; bases outside the gene matches: 5. Germline V gives CDR1 DFQATT, CDR2 SNEGSKA (reference sequence). The CDR3 is 13 residues long. The CDR3 region has the DNA TGCAGTGCTAGCGGGAGGTCGAAAGATACGCAGTATTTT. Translated: CSASGRSKDTQYF.

This clonotype was seen at least ten times. V gene TRBV4-1 combines with J gene TRBJ2-7; perhaps TRBD2 as D (5 bases). The CDR3 sequence is 12 residues long. The V end lost 6 bases, the J end lost 7 bases, and 13 bases lay between the germline ends. CDR1 and CDR2 (germline): MGHRA, YSYEKL. As DNA, the CDR3 is TGCGCCAGCAGTCACTATACGGGGGAGCAGTACTTC. Translation gives CASSHYTGEQYF.

The sample holds many counts of this clonotype. The V gene is TRBV6-6, the J gene TRBJ2-1; TRBD1 aligns across 7 bases. CDR1 MNHNY and CDR2 SVGAGI come from the germline V gene (reference sequence). With 4 bases clipped from V and 8 bases from J, the junction kept 5 bases outside the gene matches. The CDR3 totals 13 residues. In DNA, the CDR3 is TGTGCCAGCAGTTTCCCCAGGGGGTATGAGCAGTTCTTC. Amino acids: CASSFPRGYEQFF.

This clonotype was seen at least ten times. This sequence joins TRBV27 and TRBJ2-3; D gene ambiguous. V lost 6 bases, J lost 2 bases, and 12 bases lay in between. Germline lookup yields CDR1 MNHEY and CDR2 SMNVEV (reference sequence). The CDR3 length is 14 residues. The CDR3 coding sequence is TGTGCCAGCAGAGTACTACAGACCACAGATACGCAGTATTTT. This codes for CASRVLQTTDTQYF.

This clonotype was recorded at least ten times. The chain recombines TRBV7-2 with TRBJ2-1; 9 nucleotides align to TRBD2. The V segment lost 5 bases and the J segment 8 bases; nucleotides outside the gene matches: 10. Germline V gives CDR1 SGHTA, CDR2 FQGNSA. The CDR3 consists of 15 residues. The CDR3 bases are TGTGCCAGCAGCCCCTATAGCGGGAGTGGAGATGAGCAGTTCTTC. Its protein is CASSPYSGSGDEQFF.

This clonotype was recorded at least ten times. The genes are TRBV9 and TRBJ2-7; TRBD1 matches at 10 bases. The CDR3 has 14 residues. V was pared by 4 bases and J by 6 bases, with 7 bases of the junction left unmatched. The germline CDR1 and CDR2 sequences are SGDLS and YYNGEE. The CDR3 reads CASSPPGQGFEQYF. CDR3 in DNA: TGTGCCAGCAGCCCCCCGGGACAGGGGTTCGAGCAGTACTTC. Looking up the rest from reference TRBV9 and TRBJ2-7 gives the full variable domain: DSGVTQTPKHLITATGQRVTLRCSPRSGDLSVYWYQQSLDQGLQFLIQYYNGEERAKGNILERFSAQQFPDLHSELNLSSLELGDSALYFCASSPPGQGFEQYFGPGTRLTVT.

This clonotype was seen at least ten times. The V gene is TRBV24-1, the J gene TRBJ2-4; TRBD1 might be the D (5 bases). V lost 4 bases and J 1 base, leaving 10 bases between the germline ends. Germline assignment: CDR1 KGHDR and CDR2 SFDVKD. CDR3 size: 15 residues. CDR3 amino acids: CATSESSGAKNIQYF. The CDR3 DNA reads TGTGCCACCAGTGAGTCTTCAGGGGCCAAAAACATTCAGTACTTC.